The clone carrying this TCR beta chain was seen repeatedly, ten times or more. TCRdb itself ran the 5' RACE reads through MiXCR, one entry per CDR3 protein. Of tens of thousands of distinct CDR3 sequences in the sample, under 2% were seen once. This record comes from a study of neurological immune-mediated disorders. V lost 0 bases and J lost 3, with 18 bases in between. This CDR3 is built from 16 residues. Germline V gives CDR1 DFQATT, CDR2 SNEGSKA (reference sequence). The sample comprised PBMCs. This TCR derives from a woman in her thirties or forties with multiple sclerosis. The chain recombines TRBV20-1 with TRBJ2-7, with D tentatively TRBD1 (5 bases). This CDR3 is CSARDGRGGAYYEQYF. DNA for the CDR3: TGCAGTGCTAGAGACGGTAGGGGTGGGGCTTACTACGAGCAGTACTTC.